This is a list of T cell receptor beta chains from one sample in a study of regulatory dendritic cells for organ transplantation. Generated by immunoSEQ multiplex PCR, the TCRdb table keeps only in-frame clones and is missing some. The table has about 34,000 clones, approximately 91% seen once. Specimen: naive CD4+ T cells from blood. Receptors were obtained from a human donor in good health. CDR3s include the opening cysteine and the closing phenylalanine or tryptophan. Fields, in order: V gene, J gene, D gene, clone size, CDR3 protein, CDR3 DNA. A D gene is named only where the DNA matches it firmly. Clone sizes are given selectively: once, few, many, or a class where the clone is expanded.

v_gene: TRBV7-2
j_gene: TRBJ2-7
d_gene: -
abundance: -
CDR3aa: CASSLDGGFYEQYF
CDR3nt: TGTGCCAGCAGCTTAGATGGCGGATTCTACGAGCAGTACTTC

v_gene: TRBV9
j_gene: TRBJ2-2
d_gene: -
abundance: -
CDR3aa: CASSVNYLNTGELFF
CDR3nt: TGTGCCAGCAGCGTGAACTACTTGAACACCGGGGAGCTGTTTTTT

v_gene: TRBV27
j_gene: TRBJ1-2
d_gene: TRBD1
abundance: few
CDR3aa: CASIAAWTGGSEDYGYTF
CDR3nt: TGTGCCAGCATCGCCGCATGGACAGGGGGTAGTGAAGACTATGGCTACACCTTC

v_gene: TRBV5-1
j_gene: TRBJ2-3
d_gene: -
abundance: -
CDR3aa: CASSLGVTGSTDTQYF
CDR3nt: TGCGCCAGCAGCTTGGGAGTTACAGGTAGCACAGATACGCAGTATTTT

v_gene: TRBV5-6
j_gene: TRBJ1-1
d_gene: -
abundance: -
CDR3aa: CASSLLSGLGTEAFF
CDR3nt: TGTGCCAGCAGCTTGCTCTCGGGGCTGGGCACTGAAGCTTTCTTT

v_gene: TRBV14
j_gene: TRBJ2-5
d_gene: -
abundance: -
CDR3aa: CASSHTQTQYF
CDR3nt: TGTGCCAGCAGCCATACCCAGACCCAGTACTTC

v_gene: TRBV6-6
j_gene: TRBJ1-1
d_gene: -
abundance: few
CDR3aa: CASSYSTGFNTEAFF
CDR3nt: TGTGCCAGCAGTTACTCGACAGGATTTAACACTGAAGCTTTCTTT

v_gene: TRBV9
j_gene: TRBJ2-3
d_gene: -
abundance: -
CDR3aa: CASSVTSTDTQYF
CDR3nt: TGTGCCAGCAGCGTTACTAGCACAGATACGCAGTATTTT

v_gene: TRBV11-2
j_gene: TRBJ2-7
d_gene: TRBD2
abundance: -
CDR3aa: CASSFGGRSYYEQYF
CDR3nt: TGTGCCAGCAGCTTCGGCGGGAGGAGCTACTACGAGCAGTACTTC

v_gene: TRBV6-6
j_gene: TRBJ1-2
d_gene: -
abundance: -
CDR3aa: CASSEMWDTYGYTF
CDR3nt: TGTGCCAGCAGCGAAATGTGGGACACCTATGGCTACACCTTC

v_gene: TRBV7-2
j_gene: TRBJ2-6
d_gene: -
abundance: once
CDR3aa: CASSPYIISGANVLTF
CDR3nt: TGTGCCAGCAGTCCATACATTATATCTGGGGCCAACGTCCTGACTTTC

v_gene: TRBV6-5
j_gene: TRBJ2-1
d_gene: -
abundance: -
CDR3aa: CASSYGTELGQFF
CDR3nt: TGTGCCAGCAGTTACGGGACCGAATTGGGGCAGTTCTTC

v_gene: TRBV7-8
j_gene: TRBJ2-6
d_gene: -
abundance: -
CDR3aa: CASSSARFSGANVLTF
CDR3nt: TGTGCCAGCAGTTCTGCGCGGTTCTCTGGGGCCAACGTCCTGACTTTC

v_gene: TRBV7-8
j_gene: TRBJ1-5
d_gene: TRBD1
abundance: -
CDR3aa: CASSATGAVNQPQHF
CDR3nt: TGTGCCAGCAGCGCAACAGGGGCCGTGAATCAGCCCCAGCATTTT

v_gene: TRBV30
j_gene: TRBJ1-1
d_gene: TRBD1
abundance: -
CDR3aa: CAWSLPGTGMNTEAFF
CDR3nt: TGTGCCTGGAGCCTTCCCGGGACAGGGATGAACACTGAAGCTTTCTTT

v_gene: TRBV5-4
j_gene: TRBJ2-7
d_gene: TRBD2
abundance: -
CDR3aa: CASRLAGGAYEQYF
CDR3nt: TGTGCCAGCAGACTAGCGGGAGGCGCCTACGAGCAGTACTTC

v_gene: TRBV30
j_gene: TRBJ2-7
d_gene: TRBD1
abundance: -
CDR3aa: CAWSGTGSEQYF
CDR3nt: TGTGCCTGGAGTGGGACAGGGTCCGAGCAGTACTTC

v_gene: TRBV5-4
j_gene: TRBJ2-1
d_gene: TRBD2
abundance: -
CDR3aa: CASKRGGDSYNEQFF
CDR3nt: TGTGCCAGCAAACGCGGGGGGGACTCCTACAATGAGCAGTTCTTC

v_gene: TRBV28
j_gene: TRBJ1-4
d_gene: -
abundance: -
CDR3aa: CASSFPGGTNEKLFF
CDR3nt: TGTGCCAGCAGTTTCCCGGGGGGGACTAATGAAAAACTGTTTTTT

v_gene: TRBV7-2
j_gene: TRBJ2-7
d_gene: -
abundance: -
CDR3aa: CASSLGTYEQYF
CDR3nt: TGTGCCAGCAGCTTAGGAACCTACGAGCAGTACTTC

v_gene: TRBV7-2
j_gene: TRBJ2-7
d_gene: TRBD1
abundance: -
CDR3aa: CASSLTPGQFSEQYF
CDR3nt: TGTGCCAGCAGCTTAACCCCGGGACAGTTCAGCGAGCAGTACTTC

v_gene: TRBV19
j_gene: TRBJ2-7
d_gene: -
abundance: -
CDR3aa: CASSLEGLPPYEQYF
CDR3nt: TGTGCCAGTAGTCTGGAAGGGCTACCCCCCTACGAGCAGTACTTC

v_gene: TRBV7-2
j_gene: TRBJ2-1
d_gene: -
abundance: -
CDR3aa: CASSPELAGPNEQFF
CDR3nt: TGTGCCAGCAGCCCAGAACTGGCAGGGCCCAATGAGCAGTTCTTC

v_gene: TRBV5-1
j_gene: TRBJ2-5
d_gene: -
abundance: -
CDR3aa: CASSLPRRRETQYF
CDR3nt: TGCGCCAGCAGCTTGCCGAGGAGGCGGGAGACCCAGTACTTC

v_gene: TRBV4-2
j_gene: TRBJ1-5
d_gene: TRBD1
abundance: -
CDR3aa: CASSQDNSGQSNQPQHF
CDR3nt: TGTGCCAGCAGCCAAGATAACTCGGGACAGAGCAATCAGCCCCAGCATTTT

v_gene: TRBV7-9
j_gene: TRBJ1-1
d_gene: -
abundance: once
CDR3aa: CASSPSTGTITEAFF
CDR3nt: TGTGCCAGCAGCCCGAGTACAGGGACCATCACTGAAGCTTTCTTT

v_gene: TRBV6-1
j_gene: TRBJ2-1
d_gene: -
abundance: -
CDR3aa: CASSDRRSYNEQFF
CDR3nt: TGTGCCAGCAGTGACAGGCGCTCCTACAATGAGCAGTTCTTC

v_gene: TRBV6-1
j_gene: TRBJ1-4
d_gene: -
abundance: -
CDR3aa: CASSFLNEKLFF
CDR3nt: TGTGCCAGCAGTTTCCTGAATGAAAAACTGTTTTTT

v_gene: TRBV7-8
j_gene: TRBJ2-7
d_gene: TRBD1
abundance: -
CDR3aa: CASSSLPRQGKTYEQYF
CDR3nt: TGTGCCAGCAGCTCACTCCCACGACAGGGGAAGACCTACGAGCAGTACTTC

v_gene: TRBV2
j_gene: TRBJ1-1
d_gene: -
abundance: few
CDR3aa: CAIHSSEAFF
CDR3nt: TGTGCCATCCACTCCAGTGAAGCTTTCTTT

v_gene: TRBV18
j_gene: TRBJ2-7
d_gene: TRBD1
abundance: -
CDR3aa: CASSPQGQGTTYEQYF
CDR3nt: TGTGCCAGCTCACCACAGGGACAGGGGACAACCTACGAGCAGTACTTC

v_gene: TRBV30
j_gene: TRBJ1-5
d_gene: -
abundance: -
CDR3aa: CAWSPGEAQPQHF
CDR3nt: TGTGCCTGGAGCCCAGGGGAGGCTCAGCCCCAGCATTTT

v_gene: TRBV14
j_gene: TRBJ2-2
d_gene: -
abundance: -
CDR3aa: CASSQSRVLGSAGELFF
CDR3nt: TGTGCCAGCAGCCAAAGTAGGGTTCTAGGATCCGCCGGGGAGCTGTTTTTT

v_gene: TRBV9
j_gene: TRBJ2-7
d_gene: TRBD2
abundance: -
CDR3aa: CASSVDGDYTYEQYF
CDR3nt: TGTGCCAGCAGCGTAGACGGGGACTATACCTACGAGCAGTACTTC

v_gene: TRBV29-1
j_gene: TRBJ2-2
d_gene: -
abundance: -
CDR3aa: CSALGRRANTGELFF
CDR3nt: TGCAGCGCTTTAGGGCGGAGAGCGAACACCGGGGAGCTGTTTTTT

v_gene: TRBV11-3
j_gene: TRBJ2-1
d_gene: -
abundance: -
CDR3aa: CASSLGSGVYNEQFF
CDR3nt: TGTGCCAGCAGCTTAGGGTCAGGGGTTTACAATGAGCAGTTCTTC

v_gene: TRBV5-1
j_gene: TRBJ2-3
d_gene: TRBD2
abundance: -
CDR3aa: CASSLEAGGLADTQYF
CDR3nt: TGCGCCAGCAGCTTGGAAGCGGGAGGGTTAGCAGATACGCAGTATTTT

v_gene: TRBV30
j_gene: TRBJ2-3
d_gene: -
abundance: -
CDR3aa: CAWTSTDTQYF
CDR3nt: TGTGCCTGGACATCCACAGATACGCAGTATTTT

v_gene: TRBV19
j_gene: TRBJ1-3
d_gene: -
abundance: -
CDR3aa: CASIDSPGSGNTIYF
CDR3nt: TGTGCCAGTATCGATTCCCCAGGCTCTGGAAACACCATATATTTT

v_gene: TRBV30
j_gene: TRBJ1-4
d_gene: -
abundance: -
CDR3aa: CAWSVTAEKLFF
CDR3nt: TGTGCCTGGAGTGTGACGGCTGAAAAACTGTTTTTT